A single sample is the source of the 13 T cell receptor beta chains below, sequenced in a study of glioma-infiltrating T cells. TCR alpha and beta CDR3 regions were amplified from RNA using iRepertoire nested multiplex PCR. MiXCR was run by TCRdb on the multiplex PCR reads, yielding one entry per CDR3 protein. The table lists about 410,000 distinct CDR3 sequences, about two fifths of them singletons. Sequences were obtained from glioma tissue, nonneoplastic brain tissue, or PBMCs (not recorded which). Receptors originate from a human donor with low-grade glioma or glioblastoma, undergoing nonglioma brain surgery, or in good health (not recorded which).

The genes are TRBV7-8 and TRBJ2-1; 8 bases align to TRBD2. The CDR3 loop spans 19 amino acids. The J segment lost 0 bases and the V segment lost 2 bases, leaving 12 bases of the junction unmatched. CDR1 is SGHVS, CDR2 FQNEAQ, per germline. CDR3 region: CASSLLDLLAGSSYNEQFF. In DNA form, the CDR3 reads TGTGCCAGCAGCTTATTGGATCTCTTAGCGGGGAGCTCCTACAATGAGCAGTTCTTC.

The rearrangement uses TRBV28 and TRBJ2-1; D may be TRBD1 or TRBD2 (5 bases each). Trimming pared 5 bases from V and 0 bases from J, leaving 11 bases between. CDR3 length: 15 residues. CDR1 and CDR2 from the germline V gene are MDHEN and SYDVKM. The CDR3 sequence: CASSPGPISYNEQFF. In nucleotides, the CDR3 is TGTGCCAGCAGTCCGGGACCTATCTCCTACAATGAGCAGTTCTTC.

In nucleotides, the CDR3 is TGTGCCAGCAGTGAAAGGGTGTTGTCTCTCTACAATGAGCAGTTCTTC. Protein: CASSERVLSLYNEQFF. The J gene is TRBJ2-1, the V gene TRBV2; unclear D gene. CDR1 SNHLY and CDR2 FYNNEI come from the germline V gene. The CDR3 spans 16 residues. Trimming removed 2 bases at V and 3 bases at J, with 14 bases between.

J is TRBJ1-1 and V is TRBV10-3; D possibly corresponds to TRBD1 (5 bases). The V end lost 3 bases, the J end lost 1 base, and 9 bases lay between the germline ends. The CDR3 length is 14 residues. Looked up from germline, CDR1 is ENHRY and CDR2 is SYGVKD. The CDR3 spells CAISDWDGNTEAFF. The CDR3 DNA reads TGTGCCATCAGTGACTGGGACGGGAACACTGAAGCTTTCTTT.

Turning to this clonotype: A much larger clone differs from this one at a single base, so this may be a read error. The rearrangement joins TRBV6-6 to TRBJ1-5; no firm D call. The CDR3 has 13 residues. The V end lost 6 bases, the J end lost 8 bases, and 14 bases lay between the germline ends. Germline CDR1 MNHNY, CDR2 SVGAGI (reference sequence). Written as DNA, the CDR3 is TGTGCCAGCAGGATACACAGTGATAAGCCCCAGCATTTT. Its protein is CASRIHSDKPQHF.

This clonotype appeared many times. The chain carries TRBV15 and TRBJ2-3; 8 nucleotides agree with TRBD2. With V trimmed by 0 bases and J by 7 bases, 3 bases remained unmatched. CDR3 length: 14 amino acids. Germline V gene sequence: CDR1 LNHNV, CDR2 YYDKDF (reference sequence). CDR3: CATSRDGRGYTQYF. The CDR3 DNA reads as TGTGCCACCAGCAGAGACGGGAGGGGTTATACGCAGTATTTT.

In its sample, this clonotype was seen once. The chain is built from TRBV5-1 and TRBJ2-3; 13 nucleotides match TRBD2. Germline trimming cut 0 bases from V and 6 bases from J; bases unmatched to any gene: 4. Germline V CDR1 and CDR2: SGHRS, YFSETQ. The CDR3 loop spans 16 amino acids. As DNA, the CDR3 is TGCGCCAGCAGCTTGGGGACTAGCGGGAGCCCGGATACGCAGTATTTT. Its translation: CASSLGTSGSPDTQYF.

The CDR3 nucleotides read TGTGCCACCAGTCTTGGCAGCCCAAGCACAGATACGCAGTATTTT. Translated, it gives CATSLGSPSTDTQYF. The V call is TRBV24-1, the J call TRBJ2-3, with D unclear. The V gene lost 6 bases and the J gene lost 0 bases, with 12 bases spanning the gap. Germline assignment: CDR1 KGHDR and CDR2 SFDVKD. The CDR3 runs 15 residues.

This sequence joins TRBV20-1 and TRBJ1-1; no definite D call. From germline, CDR1 is DFQATT and CDR2 SNEGSKA (reference sequence). The CDR3 covers 11 residues. The CDR3 region has the DNA TGCAGCGTTAGGGAGAACACTGAAGCTTTCTTT. Its translation is CSVRENTEAFF.

The chain combines TRBV5-1 with TRBJ1-5; the match to TRBD1 covers 8 bases. The CDR3 runs 15 residues. V was clipped by 0 bases and J by 4 bases; unmatched bases: 3. The germline gives CDR1 SGHRS, CDR2 YFSETQ. The CDR3 reads CASSLEGQENQPQHF. The CDR3 DNA reads as TGCGCCAGCAGCTTGGAGGGACAGGAAAATCAGCCCCAGCATTTT.

The rearrangement uses TRBV6-1 and TRBJ2-2; D not resolved. V shed 10 bases and J shed 8 bases, with 17 bases lying between them. Germline CDR1 is MNHNS and CDR2 is SASEGT. CDR3 length: 13 amino acids. The CDR3 DNA is TGTGCCACCCAGGACGGCCTAGGAGGGGAGCTGTTTTTT. Translated: CATQDGLGGELFF.

With regard to this clonotype: A much larger clone lies one base from this, so it may be a read error. The gene calls are TRBV6-6 and TRBJ2-1, with 7 bases that match TRBD2. The CDR3 is 13 residues long. With V trimmed by 5 bases and J by 13 bases, 11 bases remained unmatched. The germline V gene encodes CDR1 MNHNY and CDR2 SVGAGI (reference sequence). The CDR3 DNA is TGTGCCAGCAGTCCCCTCTCGACTAGCAATCAGTTCTTC. This translates into CASSPLSTSNQFF.

The CDR3 is CASSLEAGITEAFF. For the CDR3, the DNA is TGCGCCAGCAGCTTGGAAGCAGGGATCACTGAAGCTTTCTTT. The chain links TRBV5-1 to TRBJ1-1; D might be TRBD1 (5 bases). V dropped 0 bases and J dropped 4 bases, with 10 bases sitting between them. The CDR3 sequence is 14 residues long. Germline CDR1 reads SGHRS; CDR2 reads YFSETQ. Using reference TRBV5-1 and TRBJ1-1 for the parts outside the CDR3, the full variable domain is KAGVTQTPRYLIKTRGQQVTLSCSPISGHRSVSWYQQTPGQGLQFLFEYFSETQRNKGNFPGRFSGRQFSNSRSEMNVSTLELGDSALYLCASSLEAGITEAFFGQGTRLTVV.